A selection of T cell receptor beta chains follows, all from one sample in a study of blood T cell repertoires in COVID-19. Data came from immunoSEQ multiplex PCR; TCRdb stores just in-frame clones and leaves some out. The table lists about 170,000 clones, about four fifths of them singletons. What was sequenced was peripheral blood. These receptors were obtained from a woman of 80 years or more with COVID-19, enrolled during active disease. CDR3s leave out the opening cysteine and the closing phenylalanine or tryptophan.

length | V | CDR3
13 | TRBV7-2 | ASSLSSGDYNEQF
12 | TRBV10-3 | AISGQGWAGELF
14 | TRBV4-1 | ASSQDPSGRYNEQF
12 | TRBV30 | AWSQGGWRYTQY
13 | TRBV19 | ASSIRRALQETQY
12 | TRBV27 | ASSLSGPARTQY
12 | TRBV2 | ASSLEGAGDTQY
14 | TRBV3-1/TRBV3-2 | ASSRHRDISGNTIY
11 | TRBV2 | ASKGPGSHEQY
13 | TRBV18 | ASSLGQGGNYGYT
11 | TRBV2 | ASAPGTSQPQH
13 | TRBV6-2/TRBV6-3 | ASSATSGGLETQY
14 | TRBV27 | ASTILSTDMNTEAF
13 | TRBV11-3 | ASSLRLAGGNEQF
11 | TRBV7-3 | ASSSTGSTEAF
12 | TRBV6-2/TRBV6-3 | ASSYGGEDTEAF
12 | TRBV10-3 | AISEDRGRYEQY
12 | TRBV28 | ASQTGGSTDTQY
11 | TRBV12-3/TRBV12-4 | ASSWDRDQPQH
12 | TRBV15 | ATSRDQGASEQY
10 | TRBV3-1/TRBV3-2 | ASSHLREKLF
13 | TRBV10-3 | AISESIAVAYGYT
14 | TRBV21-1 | ASSVRDGGSTDTQY
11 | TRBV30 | AWSPGTVHWQF
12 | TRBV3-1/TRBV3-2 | ASSQWQVNYGYT
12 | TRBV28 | ASRPPSRAGELF
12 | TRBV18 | ASSPQRRGAEAF
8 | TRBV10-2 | ASGPNTIY
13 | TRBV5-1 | ASSLYTGKQETQY
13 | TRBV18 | ASSPLQGRGSEAF
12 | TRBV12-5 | ASGLRGADTEAF
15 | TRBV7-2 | ASSSAWTSGSTDEQY
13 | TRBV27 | ASSLRGGGSYEQY
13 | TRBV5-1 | ASSLPTVGLYEQY
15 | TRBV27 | ASSLFSTQGENQPQH
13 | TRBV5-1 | ASSPKLATNNEQF
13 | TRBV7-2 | ASSRVAGGRNEQF
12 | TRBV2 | ASTGSFSNQPQH
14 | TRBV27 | ASSSPGTSQTGELF
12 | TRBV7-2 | ASSPETGRPEAF
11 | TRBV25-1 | ASSPGRSYGYT
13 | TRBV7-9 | ASSLARQNTGELF
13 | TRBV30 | AWSAGTSKVNEQF
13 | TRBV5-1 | ASSTAGTRDYEQY